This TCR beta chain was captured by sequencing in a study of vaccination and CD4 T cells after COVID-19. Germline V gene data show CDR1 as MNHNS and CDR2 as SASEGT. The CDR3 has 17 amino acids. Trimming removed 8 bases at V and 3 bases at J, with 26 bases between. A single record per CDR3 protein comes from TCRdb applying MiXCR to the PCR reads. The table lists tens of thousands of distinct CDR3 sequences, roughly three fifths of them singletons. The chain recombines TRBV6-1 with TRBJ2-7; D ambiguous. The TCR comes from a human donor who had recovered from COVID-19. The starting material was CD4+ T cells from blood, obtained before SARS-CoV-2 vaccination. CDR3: CASSPWAGKVPDYEQYF. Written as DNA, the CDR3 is TGTGCCAGCTCCCCCTGGGCAGGAAAGGTCCCAGACTACGAGCAGTACTTC.